A single sample gave rise to the 19 T cell receptor beta chains below, sequenced in a study of regulatory T cells in long-lasting Graves disease. Arm-PCR of CDR3 regions and iRepertoire HTBI primers were the basis on which TCR beta libraries were built. TCRdb itself ran the multiplex PCR reads through MiXCR, one entry per CDR3 protein. The profile covers a few hundred thousand distinct CDR3 sequences, with about a quarter appearing a single time and about a quarter taken by the ten largest. Time point specified: persistent/refractory GD, antithyroid drugs over 5 years with positive TRAb. RNA isolated from PBMCs was used to make the TCR library. Here the sequenced sample was peripheral blood mononuclear cells (PBMCs), taken when the disease was refractory, from a patient treated with antithyroid drugs. These receptors were collected from a female donor with Graves disease.

This clonotype was recorded at least ten times. The chain is built from TRBV2 and TRBJ2-5; D might be TRBD2 (5 bases). CDR1 is SNHLY, CDR2 FYNNEI, per germline. V lost 8 bases and J lost 4, with 20 bases in between. CDR3 length: 15 amino acids. CDR3 region: CASCGRGLSGETQYF. Here the CDR3 DNA reads TGTGCCAGCTGCGGTCGGGGTCTCTCAGGAGAGACCCAGTACTTC. Full variable domain (missing parts from reference TRBV2 and TRBJ2-5): EPEVTQTPSHQVTQMGQEVILRCVPISNHLYFYWYRQILGQKVEFLVSFYNNEISEKSEIFDDQFSVERPDGSNFTLKIRSTKLEDSAMYFCASCGRGLSGETQYFGPGTRLLVL.

This clonotype occurred many times. The chain joins TRBV29-1 to TRBJ2-5, with TRBD1 identical over 8 bases. The CDR3 contains 13 residues. CDR1 SQVTM and CDR2 ANQGSEA come from the germline V gene. Trimming cost V 8 bases and J 4 bases; bases outside gene matches: 9. The CDR3 sequence: CSFRTGWRETQYF. The CDR3 nucleotides read TGCAGCTTCAGGACAGGGTGGCGAGAGACCCAGTACTTC.

The genes are TRBV27 and TRBJ2-7, with a tentative D call TRBD1 (5 bases). Trimming shortened V by 2 bases and J by 5 bases, and 7 bases separated the two germline ends. Germline lookup yields CDR1 MNHEY and CDR2 SMNVEV (reference sequence). The CDR3 is made up of 12 amino acids. The CDR3 region is CASSLIGDEQYF. CDR3 nucleotide sequence: TGTGCCAGCAGTTTAATAGGGGACGAGCAGTACTTC.

This clonotype was observed a few times. The V call is TRBV7-9, the J call TRBJ2-4; D ambiguous. V was shortened by 6 bases and J by 0 bases, with 21 bases between the two germline ends. Germline V CDR1 and CDR2: SEHNR, FQNEAQ (reference sequence). The CDR3 is 18 residues long. CDR3 region: CASSPRILERLAKNIQYF. In DNA form, the CDR3 reads TGTGCCAGCAGTCCCCGAATTCTGGAACGGCTAGCCAAAAACATTCAGTACTTC.

V gene TRBV7-9 combines with J gene TRBJ2-1; 11 nucleotides line up with TRBD2. The CDR3 covers 13 residues. Looked up from germline, CDR1 is SEHNR and CDR2 is FQNEAQ (reference sequence). Trimming removed 5 bases from V and 9 bases from J; junction bases left unmatched: 3. CDR3 region: CASSRLAGPEQFF. In nucleotides, the CDR3 is TGTGCCAGCAGCCGACTAGCGGGACCTGAGCAGTTCTTC.

This clonotype was observed many times. The V and J genes are TRBV28 and TRBJ2-7, with 11 bases matching TRBD2. Germline V gene sequence: CDR1 MDHEN, CDR2 SYDVKM. The CDR3 extends over 17 amino acids. Losses at the gene ends were 5 bases for V and 4 bases for J; bases not matched to a gene: 13. The CDR3 spells CASSVSGTSGSKYEQYF. Here the CDR3 DNA reads TGTGCCAGCAGTGTGTCCGGGACTAGCGGAAGTAAGTACGAGCAGTACTTC.

This clonotype has a handful of counts. The chain has TRBV6-2 or TRBV6-3 and TRBJ2-7; TRBD1 matches at 7 bases. Trimming took 2 bases from V and 5 from J; bases not matched to a gene: 6. Germline loops: CDR1 MNHEY, CDR2 SVGEGT. The CDR3 consists of 14 residues. For the CDR3, the DNA is TGTGCCAGCAGTTACCCCGACAGGGTAAACGAGCAGTACTTC. Translating it yields CASSYPDRVNEQYF.

In this sample, this clonotype turned up many times. V is TRBV2 and J is TRBJ1-4, with D uncertain. Germline V gives CDR1 SNHLY, CDR2 FYNNEI. CDR3 length: 14 amino acids. V shed 6 bases and J shed 6 bases, with 14 bases lying between them. This chain's CDR3 is CASSVVWVDEKLFF. For the CDR3, the DNA is TGTGCCAGCAGCGTGGTGTGGGTCGATGAAAAACTGTTTTTT.

The V and J genes are TRBV20-1 and TRBJ2-2; the match to TRBD2 covers 7 bases. CDR1 is DFQATT and CDR2 is SNEGSKA in the germline V gene (reference sequence). CDR3 length: 14 amino acids. V trimming: 5 bases; J trimming: 2 bases; junction bases outside the gene matches: 5. The CDR3 loop reads CSAGLAENTGELFF. The CDR3 coding sequence is TGCAGTGCTGGGCTAGCGGAAAACACCGGGGAGCTGTTTTTT.

This chain's CDR3 is CSAEVQGFRTEAFF. The CDR3 nucleotides are TGCAGTGCCGAGGTACAGGGTTTTAGGACTGAAGCTTTCTTT. The chain combines TRBV20-1 with TRBJ1-1, with D possibly TRBD1 on 6 matching bases. The CDR3 consists of 14 residues. Trimming took off 6 bases at V and 5 bases at J, with 19 bases between the two ends. Germline values: CDR1 DFQATT, CDR2 SNEGSKA (reference sequence).

The chain is built from TRBV20-1 and TRBJ2-2; possible D gene TRBD2, 6 bases. This CDR3 spans 15 amino acids. Trimming took 5 bases from V and 4 from J, leaving 17 bases between them. Germline CDR1 DFQATT, CDR2 SNEGSKA (reference sequence). Here the CDR3 reads CSAASSPGGTGELFF. DNA of the CDR3: TGCAGTGCTGCTAGCTCGCCCGGGGGCACCGGGGAGCTGTTTTTT.

The table lists this clonotype with many counts. This sequence joins TRBV7-9 and TRBJ2-4; TRBD1 matches at 9 bases. Germline CDR1 SEHNR, CDR2 FQNEAQ (reference sequence). Trimming cost V 0 bases and J 6 bases; bases outside gene matches: 3. The CDR3 contains 15 residues. The CDR3 DNA is TGTGCCAGCAGCTTAGCCGTGGGACAGGGAAACATTCAGTACTTC. It codes for CASSLAVGQGNIQYF.

This clonotype was seen a single time. Possible read error: a much larger clone is one base away. The genes are TRBV11-2 and TRBJ1-1; D is possibly TRBD1 (5 bases). This CDR3 comprises 13 residues. V dropped 5 bases and J dropped 6 bases, with 13 bases sitting between them. The germline V gene encodes CDR1 SGHAT and CDR2 FQNNGV. Written as DNA, the CDR3 is TGTGCCAGCAGCCTACAGGAGCAGGCTGAAGCTTTCTTT. The encoded protein is CASSLQEQAEAFF.

A few counts support this clonotype. V is TRBV7-9 and J is TRBJ2-7; 9 nucleotides line up with TRBD2. CDR1 is SEHNR, CDR2 FQNEAQ, per germline (reference sequence). The V and J ends lost 8 bases and 3 bases, in that order; junction bases with no gene match: 8. This CDR3 contains 14 residues. CDR3 in amino acids: CASCIAGELYEQYF. In nucleotides, the CDR3 is TGTGCCAGCTGCATAGCGGGAGAACTCTACGAGCAGTACTTC.

Only a few counts were recorded for this clonotype. V and J are TRBV27 and TRBJ1-2; the D gene is possibly TRBD1 (6 bases). Per the germline V gene, CDR1 is MNHEY and CDR2 is SMNVEV (reference sequence). Trimming cost V 3 bases and J 5 bases, with 10 bases left between them. The CDR3 contains 13 residues. Written as DNA, the CDR3 is TGTGCCAGCAGTTTCGTACAGGGATATGGCTACACCTTC. This sequence encodes CASSFVQGYGYTF.

This clonotype was observed at least ten times. This rearrangement joins TRBV12-3 or TRBV12-4 to TRBJ2-7, with D perhaps TRBD1 or TRBD2 (5 bases each). CDR3 size: 15 residues. V was shortened by 1 base and J by 0 bases, with 10 bases between the two germline ends. The CDR3 here is CASSLGDGSSYEQYF. CDR3 nucleotides: TGTGCCAGCAGTTTAGGGGACGGTAGCTCCTACGAGCAGTACTTC.

V is TRBV7-9 and J is TRBJ1-2, with TRBD1 identical over 7 bases. The CDR3 is 14 residues long. Germline CDR1 is SEHNR and CDR2 is FQNEAQ (reference sequence). The J segment lost 6 bases and the V segment lost 2 bases, leaving 6 bases of the junction unmatched. The CDR3 spells CASSLTSQGHGYTF. The CDR3 DNA reads as TGTGCCAGCAGCTTAACTTCACAGGGGCATGGCTACACCTTC.

V is TRBV20-1 and J is TRBJ2-7; D is perhaps TRBD1 or TRBD2 (5 bases each). The V end lost 4 bases, the J end lost 6 bases, and 16 bases lay between the germline ends. The germline CDR1 and CDR2 sequences are DFQATT and SNEGSKA (reference sequence). CDR3 length: 13 residues. CDR3 bases: TGCAGTGCTACCGGGACGGTATATGGCGAGCAGTACTTC. This codes for CSATGTVYGEQYF.

The J gene is TRBJ2-7, the V gene TRBV19; D is undetermined. CDR1 is LNHDA, CDR2 SQIVND, per germline (reference sequence). V lost 3 bases and J 7 bases, leaving 13 bases between the germline ends. The CDR3 sequence is 13 residues long. The CDR3 DNA reads TGTGCCAGTAGTATCCTGCCCGCTCAAGAGCAGTACTTC. This sequence encodes CASSILPAQEQYF.